The T cell receptor (beta chain) under discussion was sequenced for a study of beta chain features in type 1 diabetes. Whole-study context: All samples yielded some 110 million examined sorted cells. Study-level results: More deletions and fewer insertions at VDJ junctions were found in patients with type 1 diabetes.

There was one heparinised blood draw per donor, averaging roughly 100 mL. Germline loops: CDR1 SQVTM, CDR2 ANQGSEA. CDR3 length: 14 amino acids. V gave up 4 bases and J gave up 5 bases, with 16 bases separating them. Expressed TCRB transcripts were sequenced after all isolated RNA was converted to cDNA. Only in-frame clones appear in the TCRdb table, and some are missing; sequencing was by immunoSEQ multiplex PCR. This table has 150,000 or so clones, 11% appearing once. Comments on this clone: Its matching antigen is unknown.

The material sequenced was central memory CD4+ T cells from blood. The source of this sequence is a man younger than 35 in good health. The chain employs TRBV29-1 and TRBJ2-3; a weak D match, TRBD1 (5 bases). DNA for the CDR3: TGCAGCGTTGCGGTAATTGGGGCACAAGATACGCAGTATTTT. Amino acids: CSVAVIGAQDTQYF.